The clone carrying this TCR beta chain has a handful of counts. Its antigen is currently unknown. This sample stems from a study of CD8+CD57+ T cells in acquired aplastic anemia. Germline V lookup: CDR1 SGHRS, CDR2 YFSETQ. The CDR3 totals 16 residues. V lost 4 bases, J lost 0 bases, and 16 bases lay in between. Only patients with CD8+CD57+ cell expansion on flow cytometry were chosen for sequencing. Severe acquired aplastic anemia was the diagnosis recorded for all patients. Using genomic DNA as the template, TCR beta VDJ and CDR3 profiling was carried out. TCRdb called the reads again in MiXCR, with one record for every CDR3 protein. The profile shows some 180,000 distinct CDR3 sequences, 63% of them singletons. The study's findings and limits: Controls did not differ significantly from patients in CD8+ Simpson's diversity.

The genes are TRBV5-1 and TRBJ2-5, with D perhaps TRBD1 (6 bases). This clonotype originated in a human donor with aplastic anemia. Input material: sorted CD4+, CD8+, or CD8+CD57+ T cells (not recorded which) from PBMCs. The CDR3, as DNA: TGCGCCAGCAGCGGGGGCTATGGACAGAACCAAGAGACCCAGTACTTC. Translated, it gives CASSGGYGQNQETQYF.